Each of the 23 T cell receptor beta chains below was sequenced from the same sample in a study of Ad26.COV2.S vaccination and SARS-CoV-2 variants. Profiled with immunoSEQ multiplex PCR; TCRdb holds only in-frame clones, not every one. The sample consists of about 400,000 clones, about 91% of them appearing once. As for treatment: some 19 received Ad26.COV2.S at low or high dose, single or two shots; a few received placebo; per-sample allocation not given. Specimens were obtained on day 63 following the first vaccine or placebo injection. The material was peripheral blood, obtained in a trial of Ad26.COV2.S vaccine versus placebo. The source of these receptors is a person between 18 and 65 years old who received the Ad26.COV2.S COVID-19 vaccine or a placebo.

J is TRBJ2-5 and V is TRBV28; D is undetermined. Trimming pared 7 bases from V and 6 bases from J, leaving 15 bases between. Germline V lookup: CDR1 MDHEN, CDR2 SYDVKM. The CDR3 sequence is 13 residues long. CDR3 sequence reads: CASTKGLTQTQYF. CDR3 nucleotides: TGTGCCAGCACTAAAGGGCTAACGCAGACCCAGTACTTC.

In this sample, this clone turned up a few times. The genes are TRBV5-4 and TRBJ2-7, with D perhaps being TRBD1 or TRBD2 (6 bases each). This CDR3 contains 15 residues. Germline V gene sequence: CDR1 SGHNT, CDR2 YYREEE (reference sequence). Trimming removed 0 bases at V and 0 bases at J, with 10 bases between. The CDR3: CASSLDGGGSYEQYF. As DNA, the CDR3 is TGTGCCAGCAGCTTGGATGGAGGGGGCTCCTACGAGCAGTACTTC.

The chain couples TRBV3-1 (or the pseudogene TRBV3-2) to TRBJ1-2; D gene uncertain. Between the trimmed V and J ends, which lost 1 base and 8 bases, there was a span of 8 bases. This CDR3 region has 12 residues. The germline V gene encodes CDR1 LGHDT and CDR2 YNNKEL (reference sequence). The CDR3 nucleotides read TGTGCCAGCAGCCAAGTCGCGTTCGGCTACACCTTC. It yields the protein CASSQVAFGYTF.

DNA for the CDR3: TGTGCCACCTTGGACAGGAGTGAAGCTTTCTTT. It encodes CATLDRSEAFF. The rearrangement uses TRBV7-3 and TRBJ1-1; 7 bases agree with TRBD1. This CDR3 is built from 11 residues. Trimming at V came to 10 bases and at J to 7 bases, leaving 6 bases not matched to a gene. Germline CDR1 reads SGHTA; CDR2 reads FQGTGA.

This chain links TRBV6-5 with TRBJ1-6; D remains unclear. Germline assignment: CDR1 MNHEY and CDR2 SVGAGI. The CDR3 sequence is 14 residues long. V lost 6 bases and J 0 bases, leaving 6 bases between the germline ends. DNA of the CDR3: TGTGCCAGCAGGGGAGGCTCCTATAATTCACCCCTCCACTTT. This encodes CASRGGSYNSPLHF.

The V call is TRBV7-2, the J call TRBJ2-7; D remains ambiguous. From germline, CDR1 is SGHTA and CDR2 FQGNSA. This CDR3 has 13 amino acids. The ends were cut back, 3 bases at V and 6 bases at J, with 12 bases in the middle. DNA for the CDR3: TGTGCCAGCAGCTTTGGCGAAGTAGGCGAGCAGTACTTC. This codes for CASSFGEVGEQYF.

The rearrangement joins TRBV21-1 to TRBJ2-3; TRBD1 is the table's D call and was not checked against the DNA. TRBV21-1 is a pseudogene. This CDR3 is built from 19 residues. Here the CDR3 reads CASSKEGSWTGGVTDTQYF. Written as DNA, the CDR3 is TGTGCCAGCAGCAAAGAAGGGTCCTGGACAGGGGGCGTTACAGATACGCAGTATTTT.

This chain joins TRBV5-5 and TRBJ1-6; D is undetermined. Germline V CDR1 and CDR2: SGHKS, YYEKEE (reference sequence). The CDR3 covers 15 residues. The V gene lost 5 bases and the J gene lost 0 bases, with 9 bases spanning the gap. CDR3 coding DNA: TGTGCCAGCAGGCCATTGAGCTCCTATAATTCACCCCTCCACTTT. It encodes CASRPLSSYNSPLHF.

CDR3 in DNA: TGTGCCAGCAGTGAAGCATACGGGAGCCCACCAGGGGAGACCCAGTACTTC. Its translation: CASSEAYGSPPGETQYF. The chain combines TRBV6-1 with TRBJ2-5; D possibly corresponds to TRBD2 (6 bases). The CDR3 consists of 17 residues. V gave up 0 bases and J gave up 5 bases, with 19 bases separating them. Germline V CDR1 and CDR2: MNHNS, SASEGT.

The chain links TRBV6-5 to TRBJ1-1, with D maybe TRBD1 (6 bases). The length of the CDR3 is 13 residues. With 6 bases removed from V and 1 base from J, the gap between germline ends came to 9 bases. The germline CDR1 and CDR2 sequences are MNHEY and SVGAGI. As DNA, the CDR3 is TGTGCCAGCAGCCGGGGACAGAACACTGAAGCTTTCTTT. Protein sequence: CASSRGQNTEAFF.

The V gene is TRBV7-2, the J gene TRBJ2-4; the D gene is possibly TRBD2 (7 bases). The germline CDR1 and CDR2 sequences are SGHTA and FQGNSA. The CDR3 length is 14 residues. Trimming took off 2 bases at V and 7 bases at J, with 12 bases between the two ends. The CDR3 spells CASSLKGGLNIQYF. The CDR3 nucleotides read TGTGCCAGCAGCTTAAAGGGGGGGTTGAACATTCAGTACTTC.

A few counts support this clone. The rearrangement joins TRBV7-2 to TRBJ1-2, with no clear D. Germline loops: CDR1 SGHTA, CDR2 FQGNSA. Deletions cut 5 bases from V and 1 base from J, with 23 bases between. This CDR3 comprises 18 residues. The CDR3 loop reads CASSPWTRTRTYNYGYTF. CDR3 DNA sequence: TGTGCCAGCAGCCCCTGGACGAGGACCAGGACGTATAACTATGGCTACACCTTC. Combining the CDR3 with reference TRBV7-2 and TRBJ1-2 gives the whole variable domain GAGVSQSPSNKVTEKGKDVELRCDPISGHTALYWYRQSLGQGLEFLIYFQGNSAPDKSGLPSDRFSAERTGGSVSTLTIQRTQQEDSAVYLCASSPWTRTRTYNYGYTFGSGTRLTVV.

This chain uses TRBV12-3 or TRBV12-4 with TRBJ1-1; D is unclear. The CDR3 consists of 13 residues. With 6 bases removed from V and 2 bases from J, the gap between germline ends came to 10 bases. In DNA form, the CDR3 reads TGTGCCAGCAGCCAAAAGGGCAACACTGAAGCTTTCTTT. This codes for CASSQKGNTEAFF.

This clone was seen only a few times. The chain couples TRBV2 to TRBJ1-1; D gene ambiguous. CDR1 and CDR2 (germline): SNHLY, FYNNEI. The V and J ends lost 8 bases and 1 base respectively, with 14 bases between them. The CDR3 covers 14 residues. The CDR3 nucleotides are TGTGCCAGCGCAAAGGGCGATCGGAACACTGAAGCTTTCTTT. Its protein product is CASAKGDRNTEAFF.

The chain employs TRBV27 and TRBJ2-1; D is unclear. There are 16 residues in the CDR3. Germline CDR1 MNHEY, CDR2 SMNVEV (reference sequence). The V and J ends lost 4 bases and 0 bases respectively, with 13 bases between them. The CDR3 coding sequence is TGTGCCAGCAGTTCACCGACTCCGAGCTCCTACAATGAGCAGTTCTTC. Protein: CASSSPTPSSYNEQFF.

V is TRBV6-6 and J is TRBJ1-5, with D possibly TRBD1 on 6 matching bases. Trimming took 6 bases from V and 7 from J, leaving 13 bases between them. The germline CDR1 and CDR2 sequences are MNHNY and SVGAGI (reference sequence). CDR3 size: 13 residues. Here the CDR3 DNA reads TGTGCCAGCAGCACAGGGTCGGGCCAGCCCCAGCATTTT. Its protein product is CASSTGSGQPQHF.

The CDR3 DNA sequence: TGCGCCAGCAGCCAAGACCGGGACAGGGTTATTGCCCTCCACTTT. Amino acids: CASSQDRDRVIALHF. The rearrangement links TRBV4-1 to TRBJ1-6, with 9 bases lining up with TRBD1. This CDR3 has 15 amino acids. V dropped 0 bases and J dropped 14; count of bases not matched to a gene: 8. Germline-derived CDR1 and CDR2 are MGHRA and YSYEKL.

The chain employs TRBV6-5 and TRBJ1-2; 7 nucleotides match TRBD1. CDR3 length: 12 amino acids. Germline V gene data show CDR1 as MNHEY and CDR2 as SVGAGI. Unmatched junction bases numbered 5, after V lost 5 bases and J lost 8 bases. The CDR3 DNA follows: TGTGCCAGCAGTCGACAGGGATGGGGCTACACCTTC. Its protein is CASSRQGWGYTF.

V gene TRBV11-2 combines with J gene TRBJ2-7; 7 positions match TRBD2. Germline V gene data show CDR1 as SGHAT and CDR2 as FQNNGV. The CDR3 has 13 residues. V shed 9 bases and J 0 bases; nucleotides not matched to a gene: 5. The CDR3 region has the DNA TGTGCCAGTAACGGGGGGATCTCCTACGAGCAGTACTTC. Translating it yields CASNGGISYEQYF.

Concerning this clone: Other DNA sequences in the sample encode the same CDR3. The chain is built from TRBV29-1 and TRBJ2-6; D is unresolved. V lost 4 bases and J 0 bases, leaving 4 bases between the germline ends. Germline loops: CDR1 SQVTM, CDR2 ANQGSEA. This CDR3 region has 13 residues. The CDR3 is CSVGSSGANVLTF. The CDR3 DNA sequence: TGCAGCGTTGGAAGCTCTGGGGCCAACGTCCTGACTTTC.

CDR3 protein: CASSEISDPYEQYF. The CDR3 DNA follows: TGTGCCAGCAGTGAAATCTCGGACCCCTACGAGCAGTACTTC. The chain recombines TRBV6-1 with TRBJ2-7; D is unclear. The CDR3 contains 14 residues. Between the trimmed V and J ends, which lost 2 bases and 2 bases, there was a span of 10 bases. Germline CDR1 is MNHNS and CDR2 is SASEGT.

The CDR3 reads CASSLPGPYEQYF. CDR3 DNA: TGTGCCAGCAGCTTACCAGGCCCCTACGAGCAGTACTTC. J is TRBJ2-7 and V is TRBV11-2; no clear D. The V end lost 2 bases, the J end lost 2 bases, and 7 bases lay between the germline ends. Germline CDR1 and CDR2: SGHAT and FQNNGV. This CDR3 contains 13 residues.

This clone was picked up one time. V usage is TRBV6-2 or TRBV6-3 and J usage is TRBJ2-7, with TRBD1 identical over 9 bases. Trimming cost V 5 bases and J 3 bases; bases outside gene matches: 8. CDR3 size: 15 residues. CDR1 MNHEY and CDR2 SVGEGT come from the germline V gene. The CDR3 reads CASSPDRGSGYEQYF. CDR3 coding DNA: TGTGCCAGCAGTCCCGACAGGGGGTCGGGCTACGAGCAGTACTTC.